What follows describes a single T cell receptor beta chain. The source of the sample is a study of blood T cell repertoires in COVID-19. Across the study: Acute and convalescent COVID-19 samples came from the United States, Italy and Spain. PBMCs, B-cell-depleted T cells, or T cells were the source of the cDNA or gDNA that made up the material.

This table comes from immunoSEQ multiplex PCR, and its TCRdb copy is limited to in-frame clones, with some not included. The table has under 250,000 clones, about 83% seen once. There are 13 residues in the CDR3. Losses at the gene ends were 7 bases for V and 5 bases for J; bases not matched to a gene: 9. From germline, CDR1 is SQVTM and CDR2 ANQGSEA. The receptor comes from a human donor in a cohort sampled during active COVID-19. Sequencing was done on a sample of peripheral blood. The genes are TRBV29-1 and TRBJ2-5, with 8 bases matching TRBD1. Written as DNA, the CDR3 is TGCAGCGCGAGGCAGGGGGCCGGGGAGACCCAGTACTTC. Protein sequence: CSARQGAGETQYF.